A selection of T cell receptor beta chains follows, all from one sample in a study of Ad26.COV2.S vaccination and SARS-CoV-2 variants. The data were produced by immunoSEQ multiplex PCR, yet TCRdb's version contains in-frame clones alone and is incomplete. The sample has some 410,000 clones; 92% are singletons. Sequenced material: peripheral blood, taken in a trial of Ad26.COV2.S vaccine versus placebo. Receptors were obtained from a person between 18 and 65 years old who received the Ad26.COV2.S COVID-19 vaccine or a placebo. CDR3s include the opening cysteine and the closing phenylalanine or tryptophan. The order of the fields is clone size, J gene, D gene, V gene, CDR3 DNA, CDR3 protein. The D gene is left open where the match is weak. Clone size is given for some rows only: seen once, a few or many times, or a class if the clone is expanded.

clone_size: NA; j_call: TRBJ2-1; d_call: TRBD1; v_call: TRBV15; cdr3_nt: TGTGCCACCACTCAGGGGGTCCACAATGAGCAGTTCTTC; cdr3_aa: CATTQGVHNEQFF
clone_size: NA; j_call: TRBJ1-1; d_call: NA; v_call: TRBV27; cdr3_nt: TGTGCCAGCAGTTTATGGGGGCAGGCTACTGAAGCTTTCTTT; cdr3_aa: CASSLWGQATEAFF
clone_size: NA; j_call: TRBJ2-2; d_call: TRBD2; v_call: TRBV7-2; cdr3_nt: TGTGCCAGCAGCCCACAACCCACCGGGACTAGCTATGGCGGGGAGCTGTTTTTT; cdr3_aa: CASSPQPTGTSYGGELFF
clone_size: NA; j_call: TRBJ1-4; d_call: TRBD1; v_call: TRBV5-1; cdr3_nt: TGCGCCAGCAGACATGGGGGACAGGGTAATGAAAAACTGTTTTTT; cdr3_aa: CASRHGGQGNEKLFF
clone_size: NA; j_call: TRBJ2-3; d_call: TRBD2; v_call: TRBV12-5; cdr3_nt: TGTGCTAGTGGTCCGAGCGGGGGCACAGATACGCAGTATTTT; cdr3_aa: CASGPSGGTDTQYF
clone_size: NA; j_call: TRBJ2-2; d_call: NA; v_call: TRBV6-6; cdr3_nt: TGTGCCAGCAGTTACTCGGGAGCGGACACCGGGGAGCTGTTTTTT; cdr3_aa: CASSYSGADTGELFF
clone_size: NA; j_call: TRBJ1-2; d_call: NA; v_call: TRBV19; cdr3_nt: TGTGCCAGTAGTATAGCTGCGGCTAACTATGGCTACACCTTC; cdr3_aa: CASSIAAANYGYTF
clone_size: NA; j_call: TRBJ1-4; d_call: NA; v_call: TRBV5-1; cdr3_nt: TGCGCCAGCAGCTCGATGGGGAAGAATGAAAAACTGTTTTTT; cdr3_aa: CASSSMGKNEKLFF
clone_size: NA; j_call: TRBJ1-1; d_call: NA; v_call: TRBV12-5; cdr3_nt: TGTGCTAGTGGTTTGCCCCCGGGGGGGGCTGAAGCTTTCTTT; cdr3_aa: CASGLPPGGAEAFF
clone_size: NA; j_call: TRBJ2-7; d_call: TRBD1; v_call: TRBV29-1; cdr3_nt: TGCAGCGTTGAGGCCTGGTGGACAGGGGAGTTCTACGAGCAGTACTTC; cdr3_aa: CSVEAWWTGEFYEQYF
clone_size: NA; j_call: TRBJ1-5; d_call: TRBD1; v_call: TRBV2; cdr3_nt: TGTGCCAGCAGTTGGGGACAGGCGGGTCAGCCCCAGCATTTT; cdr3_aa: CASSWGQAGQPQHF
clone_size: NA; j_call: TRBJ1-6; d_call: NA; v_call: TRBV9; cdr3_nt: TGTGCCAGCAGCGCGACCTCAGGGGATAATTCACCCCTCCACTTT; cdr3_aa: CASSATSGDNSPLHF
clone_size: NA; j_call: TRBJ2-5; d_call: NA; v_call: TRBV5-1; cdr3_nt: TGCGCCAGCAGCCCCGGGGGAGAGACCCAGTACTTC; cdr3_aa: CASSPGGETQYF
clone_size: NA; j_call: TRBJ2-7; d_call: TRBD2; v_call: TRBV28; cdr3_nt: TGTGCCAGCAATACAATGGGGGAGGGACACGAGCAGTACTTC; cdr3_aa: CASNTMGEGHEQYF
clone_size: NA; j_call: TRBJ2-5; d_call: NA; v_call: TRBV5-5; cdr3_nt: TGTGCCAGCAGCTTGGTAGGGACCCCTCAAGAGACCCAGTACTTC; cdr3_aa: CASSLVGTPQETQYF
clone_size: NA; j_call: TRBJ2-1; d_call: TRBD2; v_call: TRBV7-2; cdr3_nt: TGTGCCAGCAGCTACCCGGGACTAGCGAGACACAATGAGCAGTTCTTC; cdr3_aa: CASSYPGLARHNEQFF
clone_size: NA; j_call: TRBJ1-2; d_call: NA; v_call: TRBV28; cdr3_nt: TGTGCCAGCAGTTTATCCCCCGGGGGATATGGCTACACCTTC; cdr3_aa: CASSLSPGGYGYTF
clone_size: NA; j_call: TRBJ2-7; d_call: NA; v_call: TRBV10-3; cdr3_nt: TGTGCCATCAGTGAGTCATCACCTTTGGAGCAGTACTTC; cdr3_aa: CAISESSPLEQYF
clone_size: NA; j_call: TRBJ1-2; d_call: NA; v_call: TRBV9; cdr3_nt: TGTGCCAGCAGCGTAGTGAGCGGGGGTGGACTTGGTAACTATGGCTACACCTTC; cdr3_aa: CASSVVSGGGLGNYGYTF
clone_size: NA; j_call: TRBJ2-5; d_call: NA; v_call: TRBV7-9; cdr3_nt: TGTGCCAGCAGGTCAGACAGGTACCAAGAGACCCAGTACTTC; cdr3_aa: CASRSDRYQETQYF
clone_size: once; j_call: TRBJ1-2; d_call: TRBD1; v_call: TRBV5-4; cdr3_nt: TGTGCCAGCAGCTCTCCGGGCAGGGGGGGACCCGACTATGGCTACACCTTC; cdr3_aa: CASSSPGRGGPDYGYTF
clone_size: NA; j_call: TRBJ1-1; d_call: NA; v_call: TRBV18; cdr3_nt: TGTGCCAGCTCACCTCCGGGCACTGAAGCTTTCTTT; cdr3_aa: CASSPPGTEAFF
clone_size: NA; j_call: TRBJ1-3; d_call: NA; v_call: TRBV4-3; cdr3_nt: TGCGCCAGCTCCCCGGGCGGGGGAACTGGAAACACCATATATTTT; cdr3_aa: CASSPGGGTGNTIYF
clone_size: NA; j_call: TRBJ1-2; d_call: TRBD1; v_call: TRBV19; cdr3_nt: TGTGCCAGTAGTATGAGTGGACAGGGCAGATATGGCTACACCTTC; cdr3_aa: CASSMSGQGRYGYTF
clone_size: NA; j_call: TRBJ1-5; d_call: TRBD1; v_call: TRBV6-2/TRBV6-3; cdr3_nt: TGTGCCAGCAGCACGACAGGGCAAGGCAATCAGCCCCAGCATTTT; cdr3_aa: CASSTTGQGNQPQHF
clone_size: NA; j_call: TRBJ2-5; d_call: NA; v_call: TRBV5-1; cdr3_nt: TGCGCCAGCAGCTTGGAAGGCAGAAAAGAGACCCAGTACTTC; cdr3_aa: CASSLEGRKETQYF
clone_size: NA; j_call: TRBJ1-4; d_call: NA; v_call: TRBV6-5; cdr3_nt: TGTGCCAGCACTGGAGGGTTTGGGGAAAAACTGTTTTTT; cdr3_aa: CASTGGFGEKLFF
clone_size: NA; j_call: TRBJ2-2; d_call: NA; v_call: TRBV10-3; cdr3_nt: TGTGCCATCAGCCCCGGGGCCCCTATCAACACCGGGGAGCTGTTTTTT; cdr3_aa: CAISPGAPINTGELFF
clone_size: NA; j_call: TRBJ2-3; d_call: NA; v_call: TRBV5-1; cdr3_nt: TGCGCCAGTATCGAAGGCGCTGGCACAGATACGCAGTATTTT; cdr3_aa: CASIEGAGTDTQYF
clone_size: few; j_call: TRBJ1-2; d_call: TRBD1; v_call: TRBV18; cdr3_nt: TGTGCCAGCTCTCTGGGACAGAACTATGGCTACACCTTC; cdr3_aa: CASSLGQNYGYTF
clone_size: NA; j_call: TRBJ1-5; d_call: TRBD1; v_call: TRBV27; cdr3_nt: TGTGCCAGCAGCGTCAACAGGGGGAATCAGCCCCAGCATTTT; cdr3_aa: CASSVNRGNQPQHF
clone_size: NA; j_call: TRBJ2-2; d_call: NA; v_call: TRBV6-1; cdr3_nt: TGTGCCAGCAGTGAAACCTCGGGACTCAACACCGGGGAGCTGTTTTTT; cdr3_aa: CASSETSGLNTGELFF
clone_size: NA; j_call: TRBJ2-7; d_call: NA; v_call: TRBV6-5; cdr3_nt: TGTGCCAGCAGTTACTTGACTAACAGGGCGGTCTACGAGCAGTACTTC; cdr3_aa: CASSYLTNRAVYEQYF
clone_size: NA; j_call: TRBJ2-7; d_call: NA; v_call: TRBV3-1/TRBV3-2; cdr3_nt: TGTGCCAGCAGCCAGACAATGGTAATAGCCTACGAGCAGTACTTC; cdr3_aa: CASSQTMVIAYEQYF
clone_size: NA; j_call: TRBJ1-4; d_call: NA; v_call: TRBV5-1; cdr3_nt: TGCGCCAGCAGCTCTACAGGCCGTGAAAAACTGTTTTTT; cdr3_aa: CASSSTGREKLFF
clone_size: NA; j_call: TRBJ2-2; d_call: TRBD1; v_call: TRBV30; cdr3_nt: TGTGCCACCAAAGGACAGGGGGCTCTAGTCACCGGGGAGCTGTTTTTT; cdr3_aa: CATKGQGALVTGELFF
clone_size: NA; j_call: TRBJ2-2; d_call: TRBD1; v_call: TRBV10-1; cdr3_nt: TGCGCCAGCAGTGACGGGACAGGGGGTGGCACCGGGGAGCTGTTTTTT; cdr3_aa: CASSDGTGGGTGELFF
clone_size: NA; j_call: TRBJ2-1; d_call: NA; v_call: TRBV3-1/TRBV3-2; cdr3_nt: TGTGCCAGCAGCCCATCAAGCTCCTACAATGAGCAGTTCTTC; cdr3_aa: CASSPSSSYNEQFF
clone_size: NA; j_call: TRBJ2-7; d_call: NA; v_call: TRBV30; cdr3_nt: TGTGCCTGGAGTGTAGGGGGTCAGTCCTACGAGCAGTACTTC; cdr3_aa: CAWSVGGQSYEQYF
clone_size: NA; j_call: TRBJ2-2; d_call: TRBD2; v_call: TRBV10-3; cdr3_nt: TGTGCCATCAGTGAGTCTTTGCTAGCGGACACCGGGGAGCTGTTTTTT; cdr3_aa: CAISESLLADTGELFF
clone_size: NA; j_call: TRBJ1-5; d_call: NA; v_call: TRBV5-6; cdr3_nt: TGTGCCAGCAGCTTGTGGTTCGGGACGGGAAGCAATCAGCCCCAGCATTTT; cdr3_aa: CASSLWFGTGSNQPQHF
clone_size: NA; j_call: TRBJ1-5; d_call: NA; v_call: TRBV15; cdr3_nt: TGTGCCACCAACACTGAGGACATGATTATCATTAGCAATCAGCCCCAGCATTTT; cdr3_aa: CATNTEDMIIISNQPQHF
clone_size: NA; j_call: TRBJ1-2; d_call: NA; v_call: TRBV2; cdr3_nt: TGTGCCAGCACCCGTACAGGGTTGGATGGCTACACCTTC; cdr3_aa: CASTRTGLDGYTF
clone_size: once; j_call: TRBJ2-2; d_call: NA; v_call: TRBV3-1/TRBV3-2; cdr3_nt: TGTGCCAGCTGCGGGGACCGCGAAAGCATGGGAACCGGGGAGCTGTTTTTT; cdr3_aa: CASCGDRESMGTGELFF
clone_size: NA; j_call: TRBJ2-1; d_call: TRBD2; v_call: TRBV20-1; cdr3_nt: TGCAGTGCTAGTAGTCCCGGGACTAGCGGGGGGGCCTACAATGAGCAGTTCTTC; cdr3_aa: CSASSPGTSGGAYNEQFF
clone_size: NA; j_call: TRBJ2-2; d_call: NA; v_call: TRBV10-3; cdr3_nt: TGTGCCATCAGTGGTGCGGGTACCGGGGAGCTGTTTTTT; cdr3_aa: CAISGAGTGELFF
clone_size: NA; j_call: TRBJ1-6; d_call: TRBD1; v_call: TRBV14; cdr3_nt: TGTGCCAGCAGCCCCGAGACAGGGTTGTATTCACCCCTCCACTTT; cdr3_aa: CASSPETGLYSPLHF
clone_size: NA; j_call: TRBJ1-5; d_call: NA; v_call: TRBV7-8; cdr3_nt: TGTGCCAGCAGTTTAGGGGATCAGCCCCAGCATTTT; cdr3_aa: CASSLGDQPQHF
clone_size: NA; j_call: TRBJ2-7; d_call: NA; v_call: TRBV6-5; cdr3_nt: TGTGCCAGCAGAGTACAGAGCTCCTACGAGCAGTACTTC; cdr3_aa: CASRVQSSYEQYF
clone_size: NA; j_call: TRBJ1-2; d_call: TRBD1; v_call: TRBV6-5; cdr3_nt: TGTGCCAGCAGTTTAGGACAGGGTCGTAGTGGCTACACCTTC; cdr3_aa: CASSLGQGRSGYTF
clone_size: NA; j_call: TRBJ2-3; d_call: NA; v_call: TRBV10-3; cdr3_nt: TGTGCCATCAGGGGTTCCCTCGGCGATACGCAGTATTTT; cdr3_aa: CAIRGSLGDTQYF